The 3 T cell receptor beta chains listed next were all sequenced from one sample in a study of blood T cells in healthy people across ages. With a J-beta primer mix and a sample-barcoded 5' primer, a second PCR ran roughly 7 to 11 cycles. TCRdb re-analysed the 5' RACE reads in MiXCR, keeping a single row per CDR3 protein. The table has roughly 680,000 distinct CDR3 sequences, approximately 50% seen once; the top ten hold about a third. Sequencing used blood. Every receptor here comes from a woman aged 55-75 years in good health.

This clonotype was seen only once. This rearrangement joins TRBV9 to TRBJ2-5; TRBD2 matches 8 bases. V shed 7 bases and J 11 bases; nucleotides not matched to a gene: 10. There are 12 residues in the CDR3. Germline CDR1 and CDR2: SGDLS and YYNGEE. The CDR3, as DNA: TGTGCCAGCTCCAGCGGGAGAAATGAGCAGTACTTC. Its protein is CASSSGRNEQYF.

The genes are TRBV9 and TRBJ2-5; 7 nucleotides align to TRBD1. The CDR3 has 14 amino acids. Germline values: CDR1 SGDLS, CDR2 YYNGEE. The junction had 10 bases not matched to a gene; V was cut back by 6 bases and J by 5 bases. The DNA for the CDR3 is TGTGCCAGCACCCCGGGACAGAAGCAGGAGACCCAGTACTTC. Protein: CASTPGQKQETQYF.

About this clonotype itself: Compared with germline, one end of the junction differs, possibly owing to a read error. The rearrangement uses TRBV28 and TRBJ1-2; D possibly corresponds to TRBD1 (6 bases). CDR3 length: 12 residues. The germline gives CDR1 MDHEN, CDR2 SYDVKM. CDR3 nucleotides: TGCGCCAGCGGGGGGGCCTCCTATGGCTACACCTTC. The encoded protein is CASGGASYGYTF.